The 10 T cell receptor beta chains given below trace back to one sample, sequenced in a study of blood T cell repertoires in COVID-19. Method: immunoSEQ multiplex PCR; TCRdb's copy keeps in-frame clones and lacks some. This sample carries around 68,000 clones, 80% to 85% of them seen once, and the ten largest clones take 10% to 15%. The sequenced sample consisted of peripheral blood. The receptors derive from a human donor in a cohort sampled during active COVID-19.

The genes are TRBV4-1 and TRBJ2-3; 7 bases fit TRBD2. After removal of 0 bases from V and 5 bases from J, the junction contained 2 bases not matched to a gene. Germline V CDR1 and CDR2: MGHRA, YSYEKL. This CDR3 region has 14 residues. The CDR3 reads CASSQEGRGDTQYF. In nucleotides, the CDR3 is TGCGCCAGCAGCCAAGAGGGGAGGGGAGATACGCAGTATTTT.

The chain has TRBV6-4 and TRBJ2-1; 8 positions agree with TRBD1. This CDR3 is 16 amino acids long. After removal of 8 bases from V and 2 bases from J, the junction contained 11 bases not matched to a gene. Looked up from germline, CDR1 is MRHNA and CDR2 is SNTAGT. CDR3 sequence: CASSSWTGMAYNEQFF. Here the CDR3 DNA reads TGTGCCAGCTCCTCATGGACAGGGATGGCCTACAATGAGCAGTTCTTC.

This chain links TRBV27 with TRBJ2-6; no firm D call. The germline CDR1 and CDR2 sequences are MNHEY and SMNVEV (reference sequence). The CDR3 totals 14 residues. The V end was cut by 2 bases, the J end by 1 base, with 3 bases between. The CDR3 protein is CASSLTSGANVLTF. As DNA, the CDR3 is TGTGCCAGCAGTTTAACTTCTGGGGCCAACGTCCTGACTTTC.

The gene calls are TRBV5-1 and TRBJ1-6, with 7 bases fitting TRBD1. The CDR3 is 14 residues long. V trimming: 0 bases; J trimming: 8 bases; junction bases outside the gene matches: 2. Germline V gene sequence: CDR1 SGHRS, CDR2 YFSETQ. The chain's CDR3 is CASSLEGAHSPLHF. The CDR3 nucleotides read TGCGCCAGCAGCTTGGAGGGGGCTCATTCACCCCTCCACTTT.

Worth noting for this clone: The sample contains more than one DNA sequence encoding this CDR3. The V call is TRBV5-1, the J call TRBJ2-3; 13 bases match TRBD2. CDR3 length: 16 amino acids. Per germline, CDR1 SGHRS and CDR2 YFSETQ. V shed 4 bases, J shed 2 bases, and the junction held 4 bases outside the gene matches. This CDR3 reads CASSTGLAGATDTQYF. CDR3 DNA: TGCGCCAGCAGCACCGGACTAGCGGGGGCCACAGATACGCAGTATTTT. The whole variable domain, remainder taken from reference TRBV5-1 and TRBJ2-3, is KAGVTQTPRYLIKTRGQQVTLSCSPISGHRSVSWYQQTPGQGLQFLFEYFSETQRNKGNFPGRFSGRQFSNSRSEMNVSTLELGDSALYLCASSTGLAGATDTQYFGPGTRLTVL.

The J gene is TRBJ1-1, the V gene TRBV19; no definite D call. This CDR3 region has 13 residues. V was trimmed by 2 bases and J by 8 bases, leaving 12 bases between them. CDR1 is LNHDA and CDR2 is SQIVND in the germline V gene (reference sequence). The CDR3 is CASSIIVAEEAFF. DNA of the CDR3: TGTGCCAGTAGTATAATTGTCGCGGAAGAAGCTTTCTTT.

The genes are TRBV11-2 and TRBJ1-2, with 7 bases matching TRBD1. This CDR3 is built from 12 residues. Germline CDR1 SGHAT, CDR2 FQNNGV. The CDR3 coding sequence is TGTGCTACGGGACAGCCAAACTATGGCTACACCTTC. Translating it yields CATGQPNYGYTF.

This chain joins TRBV5-3 and TRBJ2-7; D call uncertain. TRBV5-3 falls under the ORF class, with uncertain function. V lost 0 bases and J lost 5, with 12 bases in between. The CDR3 is 14 amino acids. The CDR3 DNA reads as TGTGCCAGAAGCTTGGCTTATTTGGGCAACGAGCAGTACTTC. It encodes CARSLAYLGNEQYF.

This clone was detected only a few times. This chain joins TRBV6-6 and TRBJ2-7; D might be TRBD1 (5 bases). The germline V gene has CDR1 MNHNY and CDR2 SVGAGI (reference sequence). Trimming pared 6 bases from V and 4 bases from J, leaving 19 bases between. The CDR3 totals 15 residues. This CDR3 is CASRKTVPPSYEQYF. The CDR3 DNA is TGTGCCAGCAGAAAGACAGTTCCTCCCTCTTACGAGCAGTACTTC.

V is TRBV5-4 and J is TRBJ2-7; TRBD1 matches at 7 bases. V was pared by 3 bases and J by 3 bases, with 6 bases of the junction left unmatched. The CDR3 length is 14 residues. Germline V gives CDR1 SGHNT, CDR2 YYREEE (reference sequence). The CDR3 is CASSSDRVYYEQYF. CDR3 DNA: TGTGCCAGCAGCTCCGACAGGGTTTACTACGAGCAGTACTTC.